Below are 18 T cell receptor beta chains sequenced from a single sample in a study of blood T cell repertoires in COVID-19. Repertoires were generated with immunoSEQ multiplex PCR, while TCRdb's copy carries only in-frame clones and drops some. Here the sample spans around 200,000 clones, 70% to 90% being singletons. Sequenced input: peripheral blood. These receptor sequences come from an elderly woman with acute or convalescent COVID-19.

This clone showed up just a few times. The junction does not match germline at one end; this may be a read error. V gene TRBV12-3 or TRBV12-4 combines with J gene TRBJ2-1, with a weak D call TRBD2 (5 bases). The CDR3 has 13 residues. CDR3 sequence: CASSSQEVAGGVF. As DNA, the CDR3 is TGTGCCAGCAGTTCCCAGGAGGTTGCTGGCGGCGTCTTC.

This chain connects TRBV6-5 to TRBJ2-7; possibly TRBD1 for D (5 bases). The CDR3 contains 14 residues. Trimming pared 2 bases from V and 2 bases from J, leaving 10 bases between. The germline V gene has CDR1 MNHEY and CDR2 SVGAGI. The CDR3 here is CASSYEQVTYEQYF. CDR3 in DNA: TGTGCCAGCAGTTACGAACAGGTTACCTACGAGCAGTACTTC.

The chain combines TRBV7-3 with TRBJ1-5; TRBD1 is a possible D gene (5 bases). The length of the CDR3 is 15 residues. V was cut by 4 bases and J by 6 bases, with 16 bases left in between. Germline CDR1 reads SGHTA; CDR2 reads FQGTGA. The CDR3 reads CASSSKQGLSQPQHF. CDR3 sequence (DNA): TGTGCCAGCAGCTCAAAGCAGGGTCTAAGTCAGCCCCAGCATTTT.

V gene TRBV11-2 combines with J gene TRBJ2-7, with D perhaps matching TRBD2 (5 bases). CDR3 length: 15 amino acids. Germline V gives CDR1 SGHAT, CDR2 FQNNGV. Trimming shortened V by 5 bases and J by 7 bases, and 21 bases separated the two germline ends. CDR3 coding DNA: TGTGCCAGCAGCCGACGGACGGGATTTCCTACGGAGCAGTACTTC. It is translated as CASSRRTGFPTEQYF.

This chain links TRBV6-5 with TRBJ1-2; D uncertain. The CDR3 has 14 amino acids. Germline V lookup: CDR1 MNHEY, CDR2 SVGAGI. The germline V and J ends were trimmed by 1 base and 8 bases, with 14 bases remaining between them. Here the CDR3 reads CASSYYRGVVGYTF. The CDR3 nucleotides are TGTGCCAGCAGTTACTATAGAGGTGTGGTGGGCTACACCTTC.

J is TRBJ1-1 and V is TRBV27, with TRBD1 matching over 9 bases. Germline trimming cut 10 bases from V and 0 bases from J; bases unmatched to any gene: 9. Looked up from germline, CDR1 is MNHEY and CDR2 is SMNVEV (reference sequence). This CDR3 region has 15 residues. CDR3 coding DNA: TGTGCCACGGGACAGGGCAGTGCAATGAACACTGAAGCTTTCTTT. Translation gives CATGQGSAMNTEAFF.

V gene TRBV7-9 combines with J gene TRBJ1-2; D uncertain. Trimming stripped 5 bases from V and 4 bases from J, with 8 bases between. CDR3 length: 12 amino acids. The germline CDR1 and CDR2 sequences are SEHNR and FQNEAQ (reference sequence). The CDR3 DNA sequence: TGTGCCAGCAGCCCACACACCTATGGCTACACCTTC. Its protein is CASSPHTYGYTF. The full variable domain, in which reference TRBV7-9 and TRBJ1-2 provide the parts outside the CDR3, is DTGVSQNPRHKITKRGQNVTFRCDPISEHNRLYWYRQTLGQGPEFLTYFQNEAQLEKSRLLSDRFSAERPKGSFSTLEIQRTEQGDSAMYLCASSPHTYGYTFGSGTRLTVV.

This clone occurred a few times. The J gene is TRBJ1-1, the V gene TRBV6-5; D may be TRBD1 (6 bases). CDR1 is MNHEY, CDR2 SVGAGI, per germline. The CDR3 runs to 13 residues. Trimming took off 4 bases at V and 3 bases at J, with 9 bases between the two ends. The CDR3 sequence is CASSSKGDTEAFF. In DNA, the CDR3 is TGTGCCAGCAGTTCCAAGGGGGACACTGAAGCTTTCTTT.

The rearrangement uses TRBV27 and TRBJ2-7; 12 nucleotides line up with TRBD2. The V segment lost 3 bases and the J segment 5 bases; nucleotides outside the gene matches: 11. The CDR3 consists of 17 residues. Germline assignment: CDR1 MNHEY and CDR2 SMNVEV (reference sequence). The CDR3 loop is CASSFLSSSGRANEQYF. CDR3 nucleotide sequence: TGTGCCAGCAGTTTCCTCAGTTCTAGCGGGAGGGCCAACGAGCAGTACTTC.

This sequence joins TRBV5-1 and TRBJ2-5; a weak D match, TRBD1 (5 bases). Per the germline V gene, CDR1 is SGHRS and CDR2 is YFSETQ. Trimming shortened V by 4 bases and J by 5 bases, and 15 bases separated the two germline ends. This CDR3 comprises 14 residues. The CDR3 nucleotides are TGCGCCAGCAGCCCCGACAGACCAAGGGAGACCCAGTACTTC. Translated: CASSPDRPRETQYF.

The chain combines TRBV5-4 with TRBJ1-4; D is unclear. V was pared by 4 bases and J by 4 bases, with 8 bases between. The CDR3 is 13 amino acids. Germline CDR1 SGHNT, CDR2 YYREEE (reference sequence). The CDR3: CASSPQINEKLFF. The CDR3, as DNA: TGTGCCAGCAGCCCTCAGATTAATGAAAAACTGTTTTTT.

The gene calls are TRBV28 and TRBJ2-2; 7 bases are a match to TRBD1. After removal of 5 bases from V and 3 bases from J, the junction contained 6 bases not matched to a gene. The CDR3 is 15 amino acids. CDR1 and CDR2 (germline): MDHEN, SYDVKM. DNA for the CDR3: TGTGCCAGCAGTGACAGGGACACCTACACCGGGGAGCTGTTTTTT. Translation: CASSDRDTYTGELFF. Full variable domain (outside the CDR3, taken from reference TRBV28 and TRBJ2-2): DVKVTQSSRYLVKRTGEKVFLECVQDMDHENMFWYRQDPGLGLRLIYFSYDVKMKEKGDIPEGYSVSREKKERFSLILESASTNQTSMYLCASSDRDTYTGELFFGEGSRLTVL.

This clone was observed a single time. V usage is TRBV29-1 and J usage is TRBJ1-2; D is unresolved. V shed 7 bases and J shed 4 bases, with 7 bases lying between them. This CDR3 has 10 residues. CDR1 and CDR2 (germline): SQVTM, ANQGSEA. The CDR3, as DNA: TGCAGCGCCTGGAGCTATGGCTACACCTTC. Residues: CSAWSYGYTF.

The chain carries TRBV7-2 and TRBJ1-5, with TRBD1 matching 12 bases. This CDR3 region has 16 residues. Germline V gene data show CDR1 as SGHTA and CDR2 as FQGNSA. Trimming cost V 3 bases and J 6 bases; bases outside gene matches: 6. The CDR3 protein is CASSLTGTGGRQPQHF. The CDR3 bases are TGTGCCAGCAGCTTGACCGGGACAGGGGGCCGTCAGCCCCAGCATTTT.

V is TRBV11-2 and J is TRBJ1-2; D uncertain. Between the trimmed V and J ends, which lost 5 bases and 2 bases, there was a span of 9 bases. Germline CDR1 reads SGHAT; CDR2 reads FQNNGV. The CDR3 contains 13 residues. DNA for the CDR3: TGTGCCAGCAGCCCCCCACTAAACTATGGCTACACCTTC. This sequence encodes CASSPPLNYGYTF.

The rearrangement links TRBV5-1 to TRBJ2-1; 8 bases match TRBD2. The CDR3 runs to 16 residues. V was pared by 4 bases and J by 4 bases, with 10 bases of the junction left unmatched. Germline values: CDR1 SGHRS, CDR2 YFSETQ. Here the CDR3 reads CASSPPRLARYNEQFF. The CDR3 DNA follows: TGCGCCAGCAGCCCCCCCCGACTAGCGAGATACAATGAGCAGTTCTTC.

The rearrangement uses TRBV28 and TRBJ1-1; 7 bases fit TRBD1. CDR1 MDHEN and CDR2 SYDVKM come from the germline V gene. The CDR3 spans 15 residues. J gave up 1 base and V 0 bases, and 2 bases lay outside the gene matches. The CDR3 spells CASSLWGQTNTEAFF. CDR3 DNA: TGTGCCAGCAGTTTATGGGGACAGACGAACACTGAAGCTTTCTTT.

This sequence joins TRBV4-1 and TRBJ1-1; TRBD1 might be the D (5 bases). The germline gives CDR1 MGHRA, CDR2 YSYEKL. V lost 1 base, J lost 1 base, and 7 bases lay in between. The CDR3 totals 14 residues. Here the CDR3 DNA reads TGCGCCAGCAGCCAAGCCGACAGGAACACTGAAGCTTTCTTT. Translated, it gives CASSQADRNTEAFF.